This TCR beta chain is from a study of blood T cell repertoires in COVID-19. Losses at the gene ends were 7 bases for V and 9 bases for J; bases not matched to a gene: 10. Germline V CDR1 and CDR2: SNHLY, FYNNEI. CDR3 length: 14 residues. Data came from immunoSEQ multiplex PCR; TCRdb stores just in-frame clones and leaves some out. The data show roughly 500,000 clones, less than 90% seen once. The age range of participants was about 18 to 95 years, with residence in approximately 25 US areas. Cohorts were assigned according to the clinical history that participants reported. The gene calls are TRBV2 and TRBJ2-1; 9 bases match TRBD1. Material for sequencing was PBMCs or T cells enriched from blood (not recorded which). The source of this sequence is a woman in her sixties or seventies who had recovered from COVID-19. CDR3 sequence reads: CASTPRTGVGEQFF. In DNA form, the CDR3 reads TGTGCCAGCACCCCGAGGACAGGGGTGGGTGAGCAGTTCTTC.